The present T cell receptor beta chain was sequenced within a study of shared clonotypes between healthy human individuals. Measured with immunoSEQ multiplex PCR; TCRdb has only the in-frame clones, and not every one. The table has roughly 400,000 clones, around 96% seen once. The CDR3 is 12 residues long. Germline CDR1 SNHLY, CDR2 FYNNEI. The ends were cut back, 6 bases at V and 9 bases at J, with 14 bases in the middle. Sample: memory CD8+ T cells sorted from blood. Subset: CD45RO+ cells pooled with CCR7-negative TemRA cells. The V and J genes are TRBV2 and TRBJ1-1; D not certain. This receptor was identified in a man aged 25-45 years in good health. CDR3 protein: CASRPDTPKAFF. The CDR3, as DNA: TGTGCCAGCAGACCAGACACTCCGAAAGCTTTCTTT.